A selection of T cell receptor beta chains follows, all from one sample in a study of CD8 T cells in Susac syndrome. TCRdb analysed the immunoSEQ multiplex PCR reads with MiXCR anew, one entry per CDR3 protein. The sample lists around 180,000 distinct CDR3 sequences; approximately 95% were seen once. Sequences were obtained from CD8+ T cells from PBMCs. These receptors all stem from a human donor with multiple sclerosis. Each CDR3 is given with its conserved first and last residue. Fields, in order: V gene, D gene, clone size, J gene, CDR3 DNA, CDR3 protein. The D gene is left open where the match is weak. Rows may omit the clone size; those that give it use once, few, many or a size class.

v_call: TRBV27; d_call: TRBD1; clone_size: .; j_call: TRBJ2-7; cdr3_nt: TGTGCCAGCAGTCCGATCTTGGGACAGGGTCACGAGCAGTACTTC; cdr3_aa: CASSPILGQGHEQYF
v_call: TRBV7-9; d_call: .; clone_size: .; j_call: TRBJ2-3; cdr3_nt: TGTGCCAGCAGCTTATCAGAGAGCAATACGCAGTATTTT; cdr3_aa: CASSLSESNTQYF
v_call: TRBV29-1; d_call: TRBD2; clone_size: .; j_call: TRBJ2-7; cdr3_nt: TGCAGCGTTGAAGCAGGTGTAGCGGGAACCTACGAGCAGTACTTC; cdr3_aa: CSVEAGVAGTYEQYF
v_call: TRBV20-1; d_call: .; clone_size: .; j_call: TRBJ1-5; cdr3_nt: TGCAGTGCTAGTCTAACAGGGAAGGGCAATCAGCCCCAGCATTTT; cdr3_aa: CSASLTGKGNQPQHF
v_call: TRBV5-1; d_call: .; clone_size: .; j_call: TRBJ2-1; cdr3_nt: TGCGCCAGCAGCTTGGCCCTCCCGACCGCGGCTTACAATGAGCAGTTCTTC; cdr3_aa: CASSLALPTAAYNEQFF
v_call: TRBV6-1; d_call: TRBD1; clone_size: .; j_call: TRBJ2-7; cdr3_nt: TGTGCCAGCAGCGCAGACAGGGGGCTGAGGGAGCAGTACTTC; cdr3_aa: CASSADRGLREQYF
v_call: TRBV29-1; d_call: .; clone_size: .; j_call: TRBJ1-1; cdr3_nt: TGCAGCGCCCCGGAGGCTGGGGGTACTTTCTTT; cdr3_aa: CSAPEAGGTFF
v_call: TRBV19; d_call: .; clone_size: .; j_call: TRBJ1-2; cdr3_nt: TGTGCCAGTAGAATTTCCAGGATACGCGGGGGCTACACCTTC; cdr3_aa: CASRISRIRGGYTF
v_call: TRBV19; d_call: .; clone_size: .; j_call: TRBJ2-1; cdr3_nt: TGTGCCACCAAGACGGGAATGGGAGAGCAGTTCTTC; cdr3_aa: CATKTGMGEQFF
v_call: TRBV14; d_call: .; clone_size: .; j_call: TRBJ2-5; cdr3_nt: TGTGCCAGCAGCCCCGGGGTAACAATCCCAGAGACCCAGTACTTC; cdr3_aa: CASSPGVTIPETQYF
v_call: TRBV9; d_call: .; clone_size: .; j_call: TRBJ1-5; cdr3_nt: TGTGCCAGCAGCGGAGGGCCTTATCAGCCCCAGCATTTT; cdr3_aa: CASSGGPYQPQHF
v_call: TRBV29-1; d_call: TRBD2; clone_size: .; j_call: TRBJ2-1; cdr3_nt: TGCAGCGTTCTACTAGCGGGAGGGCCTCATGAGCAGTTCTTC; cdr3_aa: CSVLLAGGPHEQFF
v_call: TRBV12-5; d_call: .; clone_size: few; j_call: TRBJ2-7; cdr3_nt: TGTGCTAGTGGTGATTACGAGCAGTACTTC; cdr3_aa: CASGDYEQYF
v_call: TRBV20-1; d_call: .; clone_size: .; j_call: TRBJ1-2; cdr3_nt: TGCAGTGCTAGGGAGTATGGCTACACCTTC; cdr3_aa: CSAREYGYTF
v_call: TRBV28; d_call: .; clone_size: .; j_call: TRBJ1-2; cdr3_nt: TGTGCCAGCAGTTTATGGGCAAGTGGCTACACCTTC; cdr3_aa: CASSLWASGYTF
v_call: TRBV11-2; d_call: .; clone_size: .; j_call: TRBJ2-7; cdr3_nt: TGTGCCAGCAGGCAATCTAGCGACGCCTCCTACGAGCAGTACTTC; cdr3_aa: CASRQSSDASYEQYF
v_call: TRBV27; d_call: TRBD1; clone_size: .; j_call: TRBJ2-5; cdr3_nt: TGTGCCAGCAGTTTGGCCGACAGGGTGGAGACCCAGTACTTC; cdr3_aa: CASSLADRVETQYF
v_call: TRBV19; d_call: TRBD2; clone_size: .; j_call: TRBJ2-1; cdr3_nt: TGTGCCAGTAGTATACGGACTAGCGGCAATGAGCAGTTCTTC; cdr3_aa: CASSIRTSGNEQFF
v_call: TRBV29-1; d_call: TRBD1; clone_size: .; j_call: TRBJ2-7; cdr3_nt: TGCAGCGTTGCCGACAGGGCTACCTACGAGCAGTACTTC; cdr3_aa: CSVADRATYEQYF
v_call: TRBV23-1; d_call: .; clone_size: once; j_call: TRBJ1-2; cdr3_nt: TGCGCCAGCACCAGAGGGTCACATCGGGCCTCCTATGGCTACACCTTC; cdr3_aa: CASTRGSHRASYGYTF
v_call: TRBV6-5; d_call: .; clone_size: .; j_call: TRBJ1-6; cdr3_nt: TGTGCCAGCAGCTCCCCGGGGTCACCCCTCCACTTT; cdr3_aa: CASSSPGSPLHF
v_call: TRBV12-3/TRBV12-4; d_call: .; clone_size: .; j_call: TRBJ1-1; cdr3_nt: TGTGCCAGCAGTTTAACCATAGGGCGGAACACTGAAGCTTTCTTT; cdr3_aa: CASSLTIGRNTEAFF
v_call: TRBV21-1; d_call: .; clone_size: .; j_call: TRBJ1-4; cdr3_nt: TGTGCCAGCAGCAAGACACCTCGGACTAATGAAAAACTGTTTTTT; cdr3_aa: CASSKTPRTNEKLFF
v_call: TRBV6-1; d_call: TRBD1; clone_size: .; j_call: TRBJ1-1; cdr3_nt: TGTGCCAGCAGTACAGGGGGCTTTACTGAAGCTTTCTTT; cdr3_aa: CASSTGGFTEAFF
v_call: TRBV7-9; d_call: TRBD1; clone_size: .; j_call: TRBJ1-2; cdr3_nt: TGTGCCAGCAGCTACGCCACAGGGGAGGATTTCCATGGCTACACCTTC; cdr3_aa: CASSYATGEDFHGYTF
v_call: TRBV28; d_call: .; clone_size: .; j_call: TRBJ1-1; cdr3_nt: TGTGCCAGCAGCTCGATAGAGGGGCCTGAAGCTTTCTTT; cdr3_aa: CASSSIEGPEAFF
v_call: TRBV5-4; d_call: .; clone_size: .; j_call: TRBJ1-2; cdr3_nt: TGTGCCAGCCTACTCGACGGGGACTTTAACTATGGCTACACCTTC; cdr3_aa: CASLLDGDFNYGYTF
v_call: TRBV6-2/TRBV6-3; d_call: TRBD2; clone_size: .; j_call: TRBJ2-7; cdr3_nt: TGTGCCAGCAGTTACACCCCAGGCGGGAGCTACGAGCAGTACTTC; cdr3_aa: CASSYTPGGSYEQYF
v_call: TRBV28; d_call: .; clone_size: .; j_call: TRBJ2-4; cdr3_nt: TGTGCCAGCAGTCCTGGACGGCTGCTAGCCAAAAACATTCAGTACTTC; cdr3_aa: CASSPGRLLAKNIQYF
v_call: TRBV9; d_call: .; clone_size: .; j_call: TRBJ1-1; cdr3_nt: TGTGCCAGCAGCGTAGAGGGAGGGCGGGTAACTGAAGCTTTCTTT; cdr3_aa: CASSVEGGRVTEAFF
v_call: TRBV19; d_call: .; clone_size: .; j_call: TRBJ2-7; cdr3_nt: TGTGCCAGTAGTACCCTTGGGGCGGGGTACGAGCAGTACTTC; cdr3_aa: CASSTLGAGYEQYF
v_call: TRBV4-1; d_call: TRBD2; clone_size: .; j_call: TRBJ2-5; cdr3_nt: TGCGCCAGCAGCCTTGGGACTAGCGGAACTACAGAACAAGAGACCCAGTACTTC; cdr3_aa: CASSLGTSGTTEQETQYF
v_call: TRBV19; d_call: TRBD1; clone_size: .; j_call: TRBJ1-1; cdr3_nt: TGTGCCAGTAGTACGGTGGGACAGGGGGCCATGAACACTGAAGCTTTCTTT; cdr3_aa: CASSTVGQGAMNTEAFF
v_call: TRBV9; d_call: .; clone_size: .; j_call: TRBJ1-1; cdr3_nt: TGTGCCAGCAGCGTAGAGGGACATCCCACTGAAGCTTTCTTT; cdr3_aa: CASSVEGHPTEAFF
v_call: TRBV20-1; d_call: .; clone_size: .; j_call: TRBJ1-4; cdr3_nt: TGCAGTGCTAGGGGGAGGTCAACTAATGAAAAACTGTTTTTT; cdr3_aa: CSARGRSTNEKLFF
v_call: TRBV3-1; d_call: .; clone_size: .; j_call: TRBJ2-6; cdr3_nt: TGTGCCAGCAGCCAAAGGAAACCCCGACAGTCTGGGGCCAACGTCCTGACTTTC; cdr3_aa: CASSQRKPRQSGANVLTF
v_call: TRBV29-1; d_call: .; clone_size: .; j_call: TRBJ2-2; cdr3_nt: TGCAGCCCCTGGGCGTGGGCTTATGAAACCCTGAGCACCGGGGAGCTGTTTTTT; cdr3_aa: CSPWAWAYETLSTGELFF
v_call: TRBV6-4; d_call: TRBD2; clone_size: .; j_call: TRBJ2-1; cdr3_nt: TGTGCCAGCAGTGACTCAAGCGGGGGGCCCTACAATGAGCAGTTCTTC; cdr3_aa: CASSDSSGGPYNEQFF
v_call: TRBV27; d_call: TRBD2; clone_size: .; j_call: TRBJ2-7; cdr3_nt: TGTGCCAGCAGGATGGGACTAGCGGGTTCCTACGAGCAGTACTTC; cdr3_aa: CASRMGLAGSYEQYF
v_call: TRBV28; d_call: TRBD2; clone_size: .; j_call: TRBJ2-1; cdr3_nt: TGTGCCAGCGGGAGGACTAGCGGTCTTCATGAGCAGTTCTTC; cdr3_aa: CASGRTSGLHEQFF
v_call: TRBV27; d_call: .; clone_size: once; j_call: TRBJ2-1; cdr3_nt: TGTGCCAGCAGTTTTGGCAGGGCCGAGTTCTTC; cdr3_aa: CASSFGRAEFF
v_call: TRBV29-1; d_call: .; clone_size: once; j_call: TRBJ2-6; cdr3_nt: TGCAGCGTTGTGCAGGTAGCCTCTGGGGCCAACGTCCTGACTTTC; cdr3_aa: CSVVQVASGANVLTF
v_call: TRBV7-2; d_call: .; clone_size: few; j_call: TRBJ1-1; cdr3_nt: TGTGCCAGCAGCCCGGAGGGGACGATGAACACTGAAGCTTTCTTT; cdr3_aa: CASSPEGTMNTEAFF
v_call: TRBV11-2; d_call: .; clone_size: .; j_call: TRBJ2-4; cdr3_nt: TGTGCCAGCAGCCTTGGTAGGAGTAGCTCTATCAAAAACATTCAGTACTTC; cdr3_aa: CASSLGRSSSIKNIQYF
v_call: TRBV5-1; d_call: TRBD1; clone_size: .; j_call: TRBJ2-7; cdr3_nt: TGCGCCAGCAGCAACCTAGGGACAGCCTACGAGCAGTACTTC; cdr3_aa: CASSNLGTAYEQYF